These T cell receptor beta chains were read from a single sample in a study of blood T cell repertoires in COVID-19. Only in-frame clones appear in the TCRdb table, and some are missing; sequencing was by immunoSEQ multiplex PCR. Seen here are about 210,000 clones, just under 85% observed once, and the top ten hold around 1%. The sample consisted of peripheral blood. The receptors were sampled from a man in his 60s with COVID-19, enrolled during active disease. Each CDR3 is given with its conserved first and last residue. Fields, in order: clone size, V gene, D gene, J gene, CDR3 DNA, CDR3 protein. A D gene is named only where the DNA matches it firmly. Rows give clone size only sometimes, using once, few, many, or a class for an expanded clone.

clone size: -; V gene: TRBV5-1; D gene: TRBD2; J gene: TRBJ2-3; CDR3 DNA: TGCGCCAGCAGCTTGGCCGCTACTAGCGTCACAGATACGCAGTATTTT; CDR3 protein: CASSLAATSVTDTQYF
clone size: -; V gene: TRBV25-1; D gene: -; J gene: TRBJ1-2; CDR3 DNA: TGTGCCAGCAGTGACGATCGGTATAACTATGGCTACACCTTC; CDR3 protein: CASSDDRYNYGYTF
clone size: -; V gene: TRBV7-2; D gene: TRBD2; J gene: TRBJ2-1; CDR3 DNA: TGTGCCAGCAGCCCGGGACTAGCGGGGGGGAATGAGCAGTTCTTC; CDR3 protein: CASSPGLAGGNEQFF
clone size: -; V gene: TRBV2; D gene: -; J gene: TRBJ1-1; CDR3 DNA: TGTGCCAGCAGTGTACAGGGTTTGTTGACTGAAGCTTTCTTT; CDR3 protein: CASSVQGLLTEAFF
clone size: -; V gene: TRBV10-3; D gene: -; J gene: TRBJ1-5; CDR3 DNA: TGTGCCATCAGTGAAGGGGATCAGCCCCAGCATTTT; CDR3 protein: CAISEGDQPQHF
clone size: -; V gene: TRBV27; D gene: TRBD2; J gene: TRBJ2-1; CDR3 DNA: TGTGCCAGCAGCAGACTAGCGGCTAGCTCCTACAATGAGCAGTTCTTC; CDR3 protein: CASSRLAASSYNEQFF
clone size: -; V gene: TRBV7-2; D gene: -; J gene: TRBJ1-1; CDR3 DNA: TGTGCCAGCAGCCAGTTAGGGGTCACTGAAGCTTTCTTT; CDR3 protein: CASSQLGVTEAFF
clone size: -; V gene: TRBV7-9; D gene: -; J gene: TRBJ1-4; CDR3 DNA: TGTGCCAGCAGCTTCCTGGCAGATGGCACGGGAAAACTGTTTTTT; CDR3 protein: CASSFLADGTGKLFF
clone size: few; V gene: TRBV2; D gene: -; J gene: TRBJ2-2; CDR3 DNA: TGTGCCAGCAGCCAGGACCGGAGGCGGACCGGGGAGCTGTTTTTT; CDR3 protein: CASSQDRRRTGELFF
clone size: -; V gene: TRBV7-9; D gene: -; J gene: TRBJ1-2; CDR3 DNA: TGTGCCAGCAGCTTAGGAAGAGATGGCTACACCTTC; CDR3 protein: CASSLGRDGYTF
clone size: -; V gene: TRBV2; D gene: TRBD1; J gene: TRBJ1-1; CDR3 DNA: TGTGCCAGCCTAAGAAGACAGGGGGCGGGCACTGAAGCTTTCTTT; CDR3 protein: CASLRRQGAGTEAFF
clone size: few; V gene: TRBV2; D gene: -; J gene: TRBJ1-2; CDR3 DNA: TGTGCCAGCAGTGAGTTGGGCGCCCCTGGTGGGGGCTACACCTTC; CDR3 protein: CASSELGAPGGGYTF
clone size: -; V gene: TRBV5-1; D gene: TRBD1; J gene: TRBJ1-2; CDR3 DNA: TGCGCCAGCAGCTTGGGCCAAACAGGGGTCTATGGCTACACCTTC; CDR3 protein: CASSLGQTGVYGYTF
clone size: -; V gene: TRBV27; D gene: TRBD2; J gene: TRBJ2-7; CDR3 DNA: TGTGCCAGCAGGACCTTGACGGGAGGAGGCGAGCAGTACTTC; CDR3 protein: CASRTLTGGGEQYF
clone size: -; V gene: TRBV9; D gene: TRBD1; J gene: TRBJ2-7; CDR3 DNA: TGTGCCAGCAGCGGACACGGGACAGGGGCGGGGGAGCAGTACTTC; CDR3 protein: CASSGHGTGAGEQYF
clone size: -; V gene: TRBV28; D gene: -; J gene: TRBJ1-2; CDR3 DNA: TGTGCCGCCCGCCCGAGATCGCGTAGAGGGTACACCTTC; CDR3 protein: CAARPRSRRGYTF